A single sample is the source of the 17 T cell receptor beta chains below, sequenced in a study of identical twins. TCRdb independently ran MiXCR on the 5' RACE reads; one entry per CDR3 protein. The sample includes about 520,000 distinct CDR3 sequences, roughly a fifth of them seen just once. This same sample was also part of a study on T cells expressing NK-cell markers.

The sequencing sample was made of CD4+ T cells sorted from blood. The receptors were sampled from a woman aged 18 to 35 in good health.

The rearrangement uses TRBV5-1 and TRBJ2-7; no clear D gene. Trimming removed 1 base at V and 2 bases at J, with 10 bases between. The germline CDR1 and CDR2 sequences are SGHRS and YFSETQ. The CDR3 is 14 amino acids. The CDR3 sequence is CASSLTGVAYEQYF. In DNA form, the CDR3 reads TGCGCCAGCAGCTTGACTGGGGTCGCCTACGAGCAGTACTTC.

This clonotype was seen a few times. The chain has TRBV25-1 and TRBJ2-3, with D possibly TRBD1 on 6 matching bases. V was clipped by 7 bases and J by 1 base, with 18 bases between them. The CDR3 loop spans 16 amino acids. CDR1 and CDR2 (germline): MGHDK, SYGVNS. For the CDR3, the DNA is TGTGCCAGCAACGCCGCAAGGGGGACCGGCACAGATACGCAGTATTTT. Translated, it gives CASNAARGTGTDTQYF. The full variable domain, in which reference TRBV25-1 and TRBJ2-3 provide the parts outside the CDR3, is EADIYQTPRYLVIGTGKKITLECSQTMGHDKMYWYQQDPGMELHLIHYSYGVNSTEKGDLSSESTVSRIRTEHFPLTLESARPSHTSQYLCASNAARGTGTDTQYFGPGTRLTVL.

This clonotype was found a few times. The chain couples TRBV20-1 to TRBJ2-7, with TRBD2 matching 9 bases. V trimming: 6 bases; J trimming: 1 base; junction bases outside the gene matches: 4. CDR1 and CDR2 from the germline V gene are DFQATT and SNEGSKA (reference sequence). The CDR3 sequence is 13 residues long. CDR3 sequence (DNA): TGCAGTGCCCACCTAGCGGGGTCCTACGAGCAGTACTTC. Protein sequence: CSAHLAGSYEQYF.

This clonotype was detected ten times or more. The rearrangement links TRBV6-5 to TRBJ1-2, with 7 bases lining up with TRBD1. This CDR3 has 15 residues. V gave up 1 base and J gave up 4 bases; unmatched junction bases: 6. CDR1 is MNHEY and CDR2 is SVGAGI in the germline V gene. CDR3 sequence reads: CASSYYRGATYGYTF. In DNA form, the CDR3 reads TGTGCCAGCAGTTACTACAGGGGAGCAACCTATGGCTACACCTTC.

This clonotype came up many times. The chain joins TRBV20-1 to TRBJ2-5, with D possibly called TRBD1 or TRBD2 (5 bases each). Germline lookup yields CDR1 DFQATT and CDR2 SNEGSKA (reference sequence). This CDR3 has 13 residues. With 3 bases removed from V and 2 bases from J, the gap between germline ends came to 10 bases. The CDR3 region is CSASGGPQETQYF. The CDR3 nucleotides are TGCAGTGCTAGTGGGGGACCACAAGAGACCCAGTACTTC.

The CDR3: CASSYLFRDFVTDTQYF. The CDR3, as DNA: TGTGCCAGCAGTTACCTATTTAGGGACTTCGTCACAGATACGCAGTATTTT. V gene TRBV6-2 or TRBV6-3 combines with J gene TRBJ2-3, with D perhaps matching TRBD2 (6 bases). The germline V gene encodes CDR1 MNHEY and CDR2 SVGEGT. V was shortened by 2 bases and J by 2 bases, with 17 bases between the two germline ends. This CDR3 is 17 amino acids long.

The J gene is TRBJ1-1, the V gene TRBV12-3 or TRBV12-4; D might be TRBD1 (5 bases). Between the trimmed V and J ends, which lost 6 bases and 5 bases, there was a span of 19 bases. This CDR3 has 15 residues. The CDR3 bases are TGTGCCAGCAGGGTCCGTGGAGGGGCGCCTACTGAAGCTTTCTTT. Translating gives CASRVRGGAPTEAFF.

This sequence joins TRBV7-7 and TRBJ1-4; no clear D. The V end lost 5 bases, the J end lost 2 bases, and 12 bases lay between the germline ends. CDR3 length equals 15 residues. Germline lookup yields CDR1 SSHAT and CDR2 FNYEAQ (reference sequence). The DNA of the CDR3 is TGTGCCAGCAGCGAACGGGCCGCCACTAATGAAAAACTGTTTTTT. This gives the protein CASSERAATNEKLFF.

The V call is TRBV7-8, the J call TRBJ1-1; the D gene is possibly TRBD1 (5 bases). V shed 3 bases and J shed 4 bases, with 15 bases lying between them. Germline V gene lookup returns CDR1 SGHVS and CDR2 FQNEAQ. The CDR3 runs to 15 residues. The DNA for the CDR3 is TGTGCCAGCAGCTTCCGGGACTCTCGCGGCACTGAAGCTTTCTTT. Protein product: CASSFRDSRGTEAFF.

J is TRBJ2-7 and V is TRBV7-2, with D perhaps assigned TRBD1 or TRBD2 (5 bases each). The CDR3 has 15 residues. Germline V gene lookup returns CDR1 SGHTA and CDR2 FQGNSA. The V end was cut by 5 bases, the J end by 3 bases, with 17 bases between. CDR3 in amino acids: CASSGGVGRGYEQYF. The CDR3 nucleotides read TGTGCCAGCAGCGGAGGAGTGGGAAGGGGCTACGAGCAGTACTTC.

The chain joins TRBV9 to TRBJ2-5; D unresolved. CDR1 and CDR2 (germline): SGDLS, YYNGEE. This CDR3 has 14 amino acids. V lost 0 bases and J 1 base, leaving 7 bases between the germline ends. The CDR3 spells CASSVAVTQETQYF. In DNA, the CDR3 is TGTGCCAGCAGCGTAGCGGTCACCCAAGAGACCCAGTACTTC.

The chain uses TRBV30 and TRBJ1-2; D unresolved. This CDR3 contains 12 residues. Germline CDR1 and CDR2: GTSNPN and SVGIG (reference sequence). V was pared by 4 bases and J by 7 bases, with 13 bases between. The CDR3 DNA sequence: TGTGCCTGGAACGAGGGCCGAGTTGGCTACACCTTC. Translated, it gives CAWNEGRVGYTF.

The chain uses TRBV6-5 and TRBJ2-2; no definite D call. Per germline, CDR1 MNHEY and CDR2 SVGAGI. The CDR3 sequence is 14 residues long. The V end was cut by 0 bases, the J end by 5 bases, with 7 bases between. CDR3 sequence (DNA): TGTGCCAGCAGTTACTCGAGAGGAACCGGGGAGCTGTTTTTT. Protein sequence: CASSYSRGTGELFF.

J is TRBJ2-1 and V is TRBV7-2; 13 bases align to TRBD2. The CDR3 totals 15 residues. Losses at the gene ends were 3 bases for V and 9 bases for J; bases not matched to a gene: 5. Germline V CDR1 and CDR2: SGHTA, FQGNSA. CDR3 DNA: TGTGCCAGCAGCTTGTGGACTAGCGGGAGTGGTGAGCAGTTCTTC. As protein: CASSLWTSGSGEQFF.

CDR3 sequence (DNA): TGTGCCAGCACCCGACCCGCGGGCTCCTATGGCTACACCTTC. Translation: CASTRPAGSYGYTF. V and J are TRBV5-6 and TRBJ1-2; D remains unclear. The CDR3 totals 14 residues. Trimming stripped 6 bases from V and 4 bases from J, with 16 bases between. The V gene's germline CDR1 is SGHDT and CDR2 YYEEEE.

This sequence joins TRBV7-9 and TRBJ2-1, with TRBD1 identical over 8 bases. The CDR3 is made up of 14 amino acids. Germline values: CDR1 SEHNR, CDR2 FQNEAQ (reference sequence). Unmatched junction bases numbered 11, after V lost 7 bases and J lost 9 bases. CDR3 sequence reads: CASTTWTGLSEQFF. The CDR3 nucleotides are TGTGCCAGCACGACCTGGACAGGGCTCAGTGAGCAGTTCTTC.

The table lists this clonotype with many counts. This chain links TRBV7-2 with TRBJ2-2; D might be TRBD1 (5 bases). Germline CDR1 is SGHTA and CDR2 is FQGNSA. Trimming stripped 6 bases from V and 4 bases from J, with 12 bases between. The CDR3 runs 14 residues. The CDR3 DNA sequence: TGTGCCAGCAGTCTAGGGGCGAGCACCGGGGAGCTGTTTTTT. Encoded protein: CASSLGASTGELFF.